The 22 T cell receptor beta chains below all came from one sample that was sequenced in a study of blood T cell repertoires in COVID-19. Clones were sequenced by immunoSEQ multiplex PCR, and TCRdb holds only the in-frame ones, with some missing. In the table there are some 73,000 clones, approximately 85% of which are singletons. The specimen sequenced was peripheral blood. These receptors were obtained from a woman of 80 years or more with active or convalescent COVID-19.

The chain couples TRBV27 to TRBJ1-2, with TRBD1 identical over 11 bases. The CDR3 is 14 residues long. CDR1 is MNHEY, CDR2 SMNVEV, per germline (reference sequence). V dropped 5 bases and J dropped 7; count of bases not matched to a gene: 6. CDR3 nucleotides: TGTGCCAGCAGTACAGGACAGGGGGCTGGTGGCTACACCTTC. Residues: CASSTGQGAGGYTF.

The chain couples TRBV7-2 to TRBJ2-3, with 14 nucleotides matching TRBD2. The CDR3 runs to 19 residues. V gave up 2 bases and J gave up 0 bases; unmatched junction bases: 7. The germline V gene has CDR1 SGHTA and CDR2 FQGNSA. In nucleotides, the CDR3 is TGTGCCAGCAGCTTACAACTGGGACTAGCGGGGGCTAGCACAGATACGCAGTATTTT. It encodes CASSLQLGLAGASTDTQYF.

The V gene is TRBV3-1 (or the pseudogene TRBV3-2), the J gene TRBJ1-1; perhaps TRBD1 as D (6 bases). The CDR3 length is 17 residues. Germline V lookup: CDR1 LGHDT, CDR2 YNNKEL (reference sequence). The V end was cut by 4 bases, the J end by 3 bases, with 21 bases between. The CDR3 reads CASSLNKWGGRHTEAFF. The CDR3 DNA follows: TGTGCCAGCAGCCTCAACAAGTGGGGGGGGCGGCACACTGAAGCTTTCTTT.

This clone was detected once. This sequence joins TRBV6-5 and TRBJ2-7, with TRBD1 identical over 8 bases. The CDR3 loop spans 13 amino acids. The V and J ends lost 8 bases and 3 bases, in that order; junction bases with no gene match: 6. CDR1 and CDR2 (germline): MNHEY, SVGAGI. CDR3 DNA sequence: TGTGCCAGCGGGGGACAGGAACACTACGAGCAGTACTTC. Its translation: CASGGQEHYEQYF.

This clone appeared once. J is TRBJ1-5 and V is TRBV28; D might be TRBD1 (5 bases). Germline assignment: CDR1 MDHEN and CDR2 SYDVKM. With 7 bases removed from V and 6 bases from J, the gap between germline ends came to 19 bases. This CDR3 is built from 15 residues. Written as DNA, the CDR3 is TGTGCCAGCAATCGGGACTCCGGTTCAGGTCAGCCCCAGCATTTT. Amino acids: CASNRDSGSGQPQHF.

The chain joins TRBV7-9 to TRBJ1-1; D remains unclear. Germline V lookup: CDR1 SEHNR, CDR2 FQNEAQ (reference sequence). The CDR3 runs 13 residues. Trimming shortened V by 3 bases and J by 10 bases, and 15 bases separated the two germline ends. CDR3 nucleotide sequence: TGTGCCAGCAGCTTCAACTCACCCCCGCGAGCTTTCTTT. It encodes CASSFNSPPRAFF. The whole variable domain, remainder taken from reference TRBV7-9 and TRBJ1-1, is DTGVSQNPRHKITKRGQNVTFRCDPISEHNRLYWYRQTLGQGPEFLTYFQNEAQLEKSRLLSDRFSAERPKGSFSTLEIQRTEQGDSAMYLCASSFNSPPRAFFGQGTRLTVV.

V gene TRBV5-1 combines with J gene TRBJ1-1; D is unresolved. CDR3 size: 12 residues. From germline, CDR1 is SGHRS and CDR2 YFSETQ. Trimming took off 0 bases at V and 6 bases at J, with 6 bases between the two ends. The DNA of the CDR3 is TGCGCCAGCAGCTTGGGCCAGTCTGAAGCTTTCTTT. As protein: CASSLGQSEAFF. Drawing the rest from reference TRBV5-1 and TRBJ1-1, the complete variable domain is KAGVTQTPRYLIKTRGQQVTLSCSPISGHRSVSWYQQTPGQGLQFLFEYFSETQRNKGNFPGRFSGRQFSNSRSEMNVSTLELGDSALYLCASSLGQSEAFFGQGTRLTVV.

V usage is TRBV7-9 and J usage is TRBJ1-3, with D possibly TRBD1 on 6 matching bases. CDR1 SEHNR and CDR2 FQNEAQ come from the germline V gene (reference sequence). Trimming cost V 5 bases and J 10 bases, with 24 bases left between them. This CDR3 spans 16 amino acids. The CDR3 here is CASSKTRDTNRGTIYF. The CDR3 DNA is TGTGCCAGCAGCAAAACCCGGGACACCAACCGAGGGACCATATATTTT.

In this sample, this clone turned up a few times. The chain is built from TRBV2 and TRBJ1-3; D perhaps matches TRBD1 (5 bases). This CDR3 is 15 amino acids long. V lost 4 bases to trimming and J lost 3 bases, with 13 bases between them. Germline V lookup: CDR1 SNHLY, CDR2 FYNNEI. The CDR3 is CASSGPGRFGNTIYF. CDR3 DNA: TGTGCCAGCAGTGGTCCAGGGAGGTTTGGAAACACCATATATTTT.

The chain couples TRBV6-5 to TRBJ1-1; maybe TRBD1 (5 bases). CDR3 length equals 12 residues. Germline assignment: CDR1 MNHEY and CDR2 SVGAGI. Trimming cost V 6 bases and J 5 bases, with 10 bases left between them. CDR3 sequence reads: CASRKQETEAFF. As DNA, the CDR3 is TGTGCCAGCAGGAAACAGGAAACTGAAGCTTTCTTT.

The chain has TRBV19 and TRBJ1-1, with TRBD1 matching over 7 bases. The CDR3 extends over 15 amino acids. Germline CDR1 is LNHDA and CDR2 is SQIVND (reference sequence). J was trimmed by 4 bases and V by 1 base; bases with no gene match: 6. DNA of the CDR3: TGTGCCAGTAGTATAGGGACAGGTGTTCCCACTGAAGCTTTCTTT. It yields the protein CASSIGTGVPTEAFF.

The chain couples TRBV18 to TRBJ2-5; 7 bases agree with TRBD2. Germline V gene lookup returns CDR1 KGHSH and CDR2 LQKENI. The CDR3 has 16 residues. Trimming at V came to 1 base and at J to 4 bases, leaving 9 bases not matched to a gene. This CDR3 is CASSPHPLAVGETQYF. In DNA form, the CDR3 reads TGTGCCAGCTCACCACATCCTCTAGCGGTAGGAGAGACCCAGTACTTC.

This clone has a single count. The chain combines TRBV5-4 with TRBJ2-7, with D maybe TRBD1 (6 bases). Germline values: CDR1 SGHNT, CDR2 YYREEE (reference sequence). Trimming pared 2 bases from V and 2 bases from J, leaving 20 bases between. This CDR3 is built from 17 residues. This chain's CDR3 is CASSFFPPTGRTYEQYF. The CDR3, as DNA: TGTGCCAGCAGCTTCTTTCCCCCGACAGGACGGACCTACGAGCAGTACTTC.

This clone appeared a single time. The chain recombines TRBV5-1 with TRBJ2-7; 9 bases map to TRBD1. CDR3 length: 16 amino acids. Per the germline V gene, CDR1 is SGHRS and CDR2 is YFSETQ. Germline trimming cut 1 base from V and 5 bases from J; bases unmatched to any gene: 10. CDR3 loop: CASSLFPTGGGNEQYF. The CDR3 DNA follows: TGCGCCAGCAGCTTGTTCCCTACAGGGGGCGGGAACGAGCAGTACTTC.

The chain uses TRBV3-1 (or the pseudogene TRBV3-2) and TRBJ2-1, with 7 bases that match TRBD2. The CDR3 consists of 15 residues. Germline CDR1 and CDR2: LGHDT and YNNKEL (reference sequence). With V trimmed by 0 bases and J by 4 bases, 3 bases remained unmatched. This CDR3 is CASSQEGGGYNEQFF. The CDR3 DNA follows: TGTGCCAGCAGCCAAGAAGGCGGGGGTTACAATGAGCAGTTCTTC.

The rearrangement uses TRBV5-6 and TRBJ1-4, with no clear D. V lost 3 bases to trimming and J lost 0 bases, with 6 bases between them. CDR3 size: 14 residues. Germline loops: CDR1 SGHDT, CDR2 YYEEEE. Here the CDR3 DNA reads TGTGCCAGCAGCTCTTATGCAACTAATGAAAAACTGTTTTTT. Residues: CASSSYATNEKLFF. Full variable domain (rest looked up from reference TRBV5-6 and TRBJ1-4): DAGVTQSPTHLIKTRGQQVTLRCSPKSGHDTVSWYQQALGQGPQFIFQYYEEEERQRGNFPDRFSGHQFPNYSSELNVNALLLGDSALYLCASSSYATNEKLFFGSGTQLSVL.

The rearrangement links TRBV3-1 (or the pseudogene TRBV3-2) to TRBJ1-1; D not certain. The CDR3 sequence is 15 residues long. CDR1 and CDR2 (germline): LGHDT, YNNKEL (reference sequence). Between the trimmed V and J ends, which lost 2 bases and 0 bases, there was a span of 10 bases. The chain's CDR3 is CASSQRRVLNTEAFF. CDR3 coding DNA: TGTGCCAGCAGCCAAAGGCGGGTTTTGAACACTGAAGCTTTCTTT.

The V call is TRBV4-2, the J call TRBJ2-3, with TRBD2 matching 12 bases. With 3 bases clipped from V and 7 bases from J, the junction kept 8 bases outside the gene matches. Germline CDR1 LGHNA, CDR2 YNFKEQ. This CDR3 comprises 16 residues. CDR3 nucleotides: TGTGCCAGCAGCCAGAGACTAGCGGGGGAGGGGAATACGCAGTATTTT. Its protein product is CASSQRLAGEGNTQYF.

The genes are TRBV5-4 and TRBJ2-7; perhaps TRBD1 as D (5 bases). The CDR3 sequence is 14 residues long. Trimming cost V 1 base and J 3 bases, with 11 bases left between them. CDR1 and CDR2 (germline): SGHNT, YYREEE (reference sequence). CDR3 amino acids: CASSLQGPIYEQYF. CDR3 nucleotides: TGTGCCAGCAGCTTGCAGGGCCCCATCTACGAGCAGTACTTC.

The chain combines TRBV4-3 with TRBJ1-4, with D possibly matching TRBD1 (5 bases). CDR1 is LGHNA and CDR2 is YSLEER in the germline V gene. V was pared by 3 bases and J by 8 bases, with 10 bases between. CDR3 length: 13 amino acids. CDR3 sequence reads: CASSQQGGEKLFF. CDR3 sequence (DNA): TGCGCCAGCAGCCAGCAGGGTGGCGAAAAACTGTTTTTT.

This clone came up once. CDR3 in amino acids: CASQARDYHYEQYF. For the CDR3, the DNA is TGTGCCAGCCAAGCCCGGGACTATCACTACGAGCAGTACTTC. This chain joins TRBV6-5 and TRBJ2-7; 7 bases map to TRBD2. This CDR3 has 14 residues. Losses at the gene ends were 8 bases for V and 3 bases for J; bases not matched to a gene: 10. Germline lookup yields CDR1 MNHEY and CDR2 SVGAGI.

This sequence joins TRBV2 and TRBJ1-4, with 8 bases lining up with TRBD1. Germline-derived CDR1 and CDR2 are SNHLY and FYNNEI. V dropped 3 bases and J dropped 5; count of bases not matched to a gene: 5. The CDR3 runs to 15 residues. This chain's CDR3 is CASSERTGSNEKLFF. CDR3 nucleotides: TGTGCCAGCAGTGAGAGGACAGGGTCGAATGAAAAACTGTTTTTT.